The sequence of this T cell receptor (beta chain) was determined in a study of T cell repertoires in cytomegalovirus infection. Study context: CMV infection plus the matching HLA type was flagged by public TCR beta signatures.

Of note for this clonotype: Its cognate antigen is unknown.

The germline V gene has CDR1 SGHVT and CDR2 SQSDAQ. V gave up 4 bases and J gave up 7 bases, with 16 bases separating them. The CDR3 is 15 residues long. TCRdb re-derived calls from the reads in MiXCR, one entry per CDR3 protein. The sample includes about a million distinct CDR3 sequences, about 33% of them seen just once. The receptor was derived from a human donor in good health (CMV status not recorded). Some clones in this sample may be carry-over from other donors' samples. The rearrangement joins TRBV7-4 to TRBJ2-2; D might be TRBD2 (6 bases). The sequenced sample was cultured CD8+ T cells from PBMCs, obtained from culture after CMV antigen stimulation. CDR3 residues: CASSSRAGMVGELFF. DNA for the CDR3: TGTGCCAGCAGCTCAAGGGCGGGGATGGTCGGGGAGCTGTTTTTT. Using reference TRBV7-4 and TRBJ2-2 for the parts outside the CDR3, the full variable domain is GAGVSQSPRYKVAKRGRDVALRCDSISGHVTLYWYRQTLGQGSEVLTYSQSDAQRDKSGRPSGRFSAERPERSVSTLKIQRTEQGDSAVYLCASSSRAGMVGELFFGEGSRLTVL.